This T cell receptor beta chain comes out of a study of T cell responses to AZD1222 COVID-19 vaccine (dated by TCRdb to the early 2020s). A note on the overall study: AZD1222 recipients whose second dose came at about 4 weeks and those whose second dose came at about 12 weeks were combined into one group, since spike-specific TCR depth and breadth did not differ between the two schedules. A total of more than 230 trial participants underwent TCR sequencing, of whom 207 received two doses of AZD1222 and around 26 received two doses of the MenACWY control vaccine. Trial participants were enrolled by age into 18-55, 56-69 and 70-plus year subgroups, with about 150, 28 and 57 TCR-sequenced participants respectively. Points the paper makes about the study in general: The vaccine-associated CD4 TCRs covered the entire spike protein, and the dominant responses fell in regions 160-218 and 743-854. Because no day 14 peak-response samples were available, repertoires were characterized only after the peak T cell response. Reportedly, almost half of the unique spike-specific TCRs recognized epitopes lying outside the regions that are mutated in the B.1.351 and B.1.1.7 variants. In the small 56-69-year group, the increase in depth fell short of significance, most likely because of low power. Participants were mostly white British, with more females than males. The authors suggested clonal diversity may have been underestimated. A significant rise in spike-specific TCR breadth and depth was observed after two AZD1222 doses relative to day 0 and relative to MenACWY recipients. Conclusions about previously exposed vaccinees are limited because only 5 or 6 AZD1222 recipients were SARS-CoV-2 seropositive at baseline.

The V end gives up 6 bases and the J end 5 bases, leaving 5 bases in the junction not matched to a gene. The cysteine opens and the phenylalanine closes a CDR3 of 13 amino acids. The CDR3 DNA has 39 bases and is translated from base 1. CDR1 and CDR2, per the germline V gene (reference sequence), are LGHDT and YNNKEL. As to this clone: What this receptor recognizes is not known. No base quality information exists; no much larger clone differs at one position. Other DNA sequences in this sample translate to the same CDR3.

The CDR3 regions of human TCRbeta chains were subjected to immunosequencing. The authors' pipeline ran thus. Repertoire TCRs were checked for matches against a reference library of SARS-CoV-2-specific TCRs that had been generated using the MIRA antigen-specificity platform. Breadth was defined as the fraction of unique TCRs that were SARS-CoV-2-associated. Depth was defined as the fraction of total T cells that were SARS-CoV-2-associated. Using the MIRA data, every spike-specific TCR was mapped to the spike region that the TCR reacted to and assigned to either a CD4 or a CD8 class. Log10-transformed breadth and depth values were compared by one-way ANOVA with Sidak's multiple comparisons tests. TCRdb stores this immuneACCESS table with in-frame sequences only. Part of the clones is absent; in the studies checked, under half of the shortfall reflects unresolved V genes, and no reason is known for the rest. That table gives V, J and clone size, and the DNA gave D and trimming. This sample has about 140,000 clones in its table, and over 75% of those were observed once. Roughly 1.5% of the sample goes to the ten largest clones.

The sample's time point label, decoded: baseline before first vaccination. The vaccinee samples were drawn from two UK trials, COV001 and COV002, one of which was a single-blind randomized controlled phase 2/3 trial testing AZD1222 (ChAdOx1 nCoV-19) in healthy adults. Trial participant PBMC samples were collected at day 0 and day 28 after the second dose for TCRbeta chain sequencing. The origin of this receptor is an adult in good health. The sample consisted of peripheral blood, taken on day 0 of AZD1222 vaccination. The rearrangement combines TRBV3-1 (or the pseudogene TRBV3-2) with TRBJ1-2, and 8 bases in between align with TRBD1. The DNA sequence is TGTGCCAGCAGTCAGGACAGGGCTTATGGCTACACCTTC. Translated, this is CASSQDRAYGYTF.